The present entry profiles one T cell receptor (beta chain) with its context. CDR1 is MDHEN, CDR2 SYDVKM, per germline. CDR3 length: 15 residues. The V and J ends lost 6 bases and 9 bases, in that order; junction bases with no gene match: 12. This record comes from a study of blood T cell repertoires in COVID-19. In the original processing: From reference gene primer amplification, estimates of nucleated cell counts were derived. The protocol was immunoSEQ multiplex PCR, while the TCRdb copy is restricted to in-frame clones and leaves out a portion. V and J calls and clone size are as listed in that table; D and trimming were resolved from the DNA. Of around 220,000 clones in the sample, approximately 79% were seen once.

The sample was peripheral blood. The receptor was isolated from a woman aged 40 to 50 with active or convalescent COVID-19. The chain couples TRBV28 to TRBJ2-1, with 9 bases identical to TRBD2. The CDR3 coding sequence is TGTGCCAGCAGACCACCCGCGGGGGGGTACTTTGAGCAGTTCTTC. Protein: CASRPPAGGYFEQFF.